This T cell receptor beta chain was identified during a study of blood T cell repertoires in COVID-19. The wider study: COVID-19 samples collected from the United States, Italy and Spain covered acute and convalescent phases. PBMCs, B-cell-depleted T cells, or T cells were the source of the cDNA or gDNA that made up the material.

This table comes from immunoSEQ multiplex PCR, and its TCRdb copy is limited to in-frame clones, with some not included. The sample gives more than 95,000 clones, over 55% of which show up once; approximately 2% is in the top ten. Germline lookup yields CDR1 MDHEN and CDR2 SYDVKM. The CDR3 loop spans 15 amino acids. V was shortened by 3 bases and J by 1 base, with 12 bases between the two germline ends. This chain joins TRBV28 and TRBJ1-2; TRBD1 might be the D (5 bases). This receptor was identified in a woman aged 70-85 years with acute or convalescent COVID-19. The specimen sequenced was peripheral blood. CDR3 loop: CASSLGGTLNYGYTF. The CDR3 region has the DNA TGTGCCAGCAGTTTGGGGGGGACTCTTAACTATGGCTACACCTTC.